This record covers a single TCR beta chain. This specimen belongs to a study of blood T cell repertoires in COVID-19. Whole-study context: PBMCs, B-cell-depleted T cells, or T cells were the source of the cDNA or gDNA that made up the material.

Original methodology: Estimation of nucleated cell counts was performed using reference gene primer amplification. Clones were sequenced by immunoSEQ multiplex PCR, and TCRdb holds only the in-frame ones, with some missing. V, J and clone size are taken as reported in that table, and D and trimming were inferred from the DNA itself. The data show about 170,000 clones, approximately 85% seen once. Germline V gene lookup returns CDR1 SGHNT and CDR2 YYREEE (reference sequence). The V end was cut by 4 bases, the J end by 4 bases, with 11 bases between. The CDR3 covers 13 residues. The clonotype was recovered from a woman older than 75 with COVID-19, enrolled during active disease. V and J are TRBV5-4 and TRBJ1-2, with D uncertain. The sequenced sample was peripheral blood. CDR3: CASSVGSLYGYTF. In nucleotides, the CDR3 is TGTGCCAGCAGCGTCGGGAGCCTCTATGGCTACACCTTC.